The source of this T cell receptor (beta chain) is a study of T cell changes during pregnancy in multiple sclerosis. Per the germline V gene, CDR1 is SGHNT and CDR2 is YENEEA. The CDR3 covers 13 residues. Losses at the gene ends were 4 bases for V and 10 bases for J; bases not matched to a gene: 9. Clones were sequenced by immunoSEQ multiplex PCR, and TCRdb holds only the in-frame ones, with some missing. The profile covers about 24,000 clones, with about nine tenths appearing a single time and 8% taken by the ten largest. The specimen was CD8+ T cells from peripheral blood mononuclear cells, collected in the first trimester of pregnancy. The receptor comes from a female donor in good health, enrolled as a control in a pregnancy study. This chain joins TRBV11-3 and TRBJ1-1, with 7 bases aligning to TRBD1. Here the CDR3 DNA reads TGTGCCAGCAGCTACGGACAGGCGTCTACAGCTTTCTTT. Encoded protein: CASSYGQASTAFF.